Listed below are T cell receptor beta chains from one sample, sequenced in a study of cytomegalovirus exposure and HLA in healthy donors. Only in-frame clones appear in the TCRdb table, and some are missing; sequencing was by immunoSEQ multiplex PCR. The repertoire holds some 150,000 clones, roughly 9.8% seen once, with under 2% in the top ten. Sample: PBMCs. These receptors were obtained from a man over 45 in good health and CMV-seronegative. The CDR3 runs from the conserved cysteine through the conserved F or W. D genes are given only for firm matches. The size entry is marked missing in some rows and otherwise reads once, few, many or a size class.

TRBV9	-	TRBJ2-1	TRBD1	TGTGCCAGCGGGACAGGGGGCTACAATGAGCAGTTCTTC	CASGTGGYNEQFF
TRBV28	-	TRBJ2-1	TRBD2	TGTGCCAGTACCCGGACTAGCGGGACACGCGAGCAGTTCTTC	CASTRTSGTREQFF
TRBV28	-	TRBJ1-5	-	TGTGCCAGCAGTTTTGCCGAGCAGCCCCAGCATTTT	CASSFAEQPQHF
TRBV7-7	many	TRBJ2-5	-	TGTGCCAGCAGCCAATCCTCGACTAGAGAAGAGACCCAGTACTTC	CASSQSSTREETQYF
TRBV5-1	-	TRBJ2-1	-	TGCGCCAGCGGACTAGGGGGAAGCTCCTACAATGAGCAGTTCTTC	CASGLGGSSYNEQFF
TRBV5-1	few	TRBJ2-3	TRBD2	TGCGCCAGCAGGTCTCAGCGGGGGCTCGCAGATACGCAGTATTTT	CASRSQRGLADTQYF
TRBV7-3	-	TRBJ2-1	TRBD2	TGTGCCAGCAGCCCGACTAGCGGGAGCCCTTACAATGAGCAGTTCTTC	CASSPTSGSPYNEQFF
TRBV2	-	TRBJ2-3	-	TGTGCCAGCCGGCAAAGCGGAACGGGCACAGATACGCAGTATTTT	CASRQSGTGTDTQYF
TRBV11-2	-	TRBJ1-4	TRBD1	TGTGCCAGCAGCACCGGACAGGCGATAAATGAAAAACTGTTTTTT	CASSTGQAINEKLFF
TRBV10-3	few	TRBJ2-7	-	TGTGCCACCAGGGACAACGAGCAGTACTTC	CATRDNEQYF
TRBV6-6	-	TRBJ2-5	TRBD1	TGTGCCAGCACCCGGACAGGGTCGACAGAGACCCAGTACTTC	CASTRTGSTETQYF
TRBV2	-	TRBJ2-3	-	TGTGCCAGCAGTGAAGCCGGTCTAGTTGTCACAGATACGCAGTATTTT	CASSEAGLVVTDTQYF
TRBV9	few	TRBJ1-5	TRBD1	TGTGCCAGCAGCGGCGGGACAGGGAGCAATCAGCCCCAGCATTTT	CASSGGTGSNQPQHF
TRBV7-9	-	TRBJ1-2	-	TGTGCCAGCAAGAAAGGAGGCGAGATGGGGAATAACTATGGCTACACCTTC	CASKKGGEMGNNYGYTF
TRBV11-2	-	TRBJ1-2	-	TGTGCCAGCAGCTCCCTGGACAGTTTCTATGGCTACACCTTC	CASSSLDSFYGYTF
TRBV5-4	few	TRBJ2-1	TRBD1	TGTGCCAGCAGCTTTTTGGGACAGGGCTCCTACAATGAGCAGTTCTTC	CASSFLGQGSYNEQFF
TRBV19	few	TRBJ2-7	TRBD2	TGTGCCAGTAGCCCGCTGGGGGGGACTAGTAGTTTGGAGCAGTACTTC	CASSPLGGTSSLEQYF
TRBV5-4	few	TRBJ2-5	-	TGTGCCAGCAGGGGGGGAGAGACCCAGTACTTC	CASRGGETQYF
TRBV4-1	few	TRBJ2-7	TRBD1	TGCGCCAGCAGCCAGGACAGGGGGCGAGGCTACGAGCAGTACTTC	CASSQDRGRGYEQYF
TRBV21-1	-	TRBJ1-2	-	TGTGCCAGCAGCAAATACACTGGCTACACCTTC	CASSKYTGYTF
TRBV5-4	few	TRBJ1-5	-	TGTGCCAGCAGCACGGGTGGGGAGGGCCAGCCCCAGCATTTT	CASSTGGEGQPQHF
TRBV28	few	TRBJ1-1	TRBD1	TGTGCCAGCAGTTTTTCTCCGGGACAGCCTGAAGCTTTCTTT	CASSFSPGQPEAFF
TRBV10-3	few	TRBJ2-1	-	TGTGCCACCCTCCTAGGGGTAAGCTCCTACAATGAGCAGTTCTTC	CATLLGVSSYNEQFF
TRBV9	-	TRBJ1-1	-	TGTGCCAGCAGCGCCCGACTCACGGGGGTGGAGGGGAACACTGAAGCTTTCTTT	CASSARLTGVEGNTEAFF
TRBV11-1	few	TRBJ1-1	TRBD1	TGTGCCAGCAGCTCGTTACAGGGGGAGAACACTGAAGCTTTCTTT	CASSSLQGENTEAFF
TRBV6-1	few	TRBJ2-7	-	TGTGCCAGCAGTGGGAGGGCAGGGAACCACGAGCAGTACTTC	CASSGRAGNHEQYF
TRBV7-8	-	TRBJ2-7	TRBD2	TGTGCCAGCAGCTTAAGGCTAGCGGCTGACTCCTACGAGCAGTACTTC	CASSLRLAADSYEQYF
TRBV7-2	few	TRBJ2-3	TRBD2	TGTGCCAGCAGCCGGGCGGGACTAGCGGGAGGACTGACAGATACGCAGTATTTT	CASSRAGLAGGLTDTQYF
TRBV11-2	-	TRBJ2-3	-	TGTGCCAGCAGCTTAGGCGGCAGATCTAGCACAGATACGCAGTATTTT	CASSLGGRSSTDTQYF
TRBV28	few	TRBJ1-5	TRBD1	TGTGCCAGCAGTCCAAGACAGGGGCACCAGCCCCAGCATTTT	CASSPRQGHQPQHF
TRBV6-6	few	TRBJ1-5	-	TGTGCCAGCACCCCTCGGGTGAGCGACCAGCCCCAGCATTTT	CASTPRVSDQPQHF
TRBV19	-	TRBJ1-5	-	TGTGCCAGTAGTATGCAGGTTAATAGCAATCAGCCCCAGCATTTT	CASSMQVNSNQPQHF
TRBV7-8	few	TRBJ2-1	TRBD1	TGTGCCAGCAGCCCCCGACAGGGGCTTAGCAATGAGCAGTTCTTC	CASSPRQGLSNEQFF
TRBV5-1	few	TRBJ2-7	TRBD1	TGCGCCAGCAGCTTGAGACAGGGCGGAATGTACGAGCAGTACTTC	CASSLRQGGMYEQYF
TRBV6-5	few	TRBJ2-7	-	TGTGCCACCAAGAGGGAAGGCCTGATCGACGAGCAGTACTTC	CATKREGLIDEQYF
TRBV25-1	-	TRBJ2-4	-	TGTGCCAGCCCAGAGAGGATAGCCAAAAACATTCAGTACTTC	CASPERIAKNIQYF